This T cell receptor beta chain was retrieved from a study of CD8+ T cells in alopecia areata (dated by TCRdb to between 2018 and 2020). About the study as a whole: The treated patients, all with moderate-to-severe alopecia areata, were enrolled in an open-label pilot trial of oral tofacitinib given at 5 to 10 mg twice daily. Tofacitinib was administered for 6 to 18 months, and 6 months of follow-up off drug were then conducted to assess delayed response and recurrence. To study T cell clonal expansion in alopecia areata, the researchers applied high-throughput TCRbeta sequencing to both the C3H/HeJ mouse model and human patients. Human TCRbeta sequencing covered scalp tissue and sorted CD4+ and CD8+ peripheral blood T cells from patchy and totalis/universalis alopecia areata patients and healthy controls. Patients on tofacitinib were biopsied at baseline and after 4 and 24 weeks of treatment, and several of the patients also had a later scalp biopsy. Scalp clonality was compared across normal scalp (n=4), patchy alopecia areata scalp (n=8), and alopecia totalis/universalis scalp (n=8). The RNA source kit depended on sample type: the PAXgene miRNA kit for fixed scalp, the miRNeasy kit for PBMCs, and the RNeasy kit for mouse skin. TCRbeta CDR3 regions were amplified by immunoSEQ multiplex PCR using 35 Vbeta forward and 13 Jbeta reverse primers. Broad study findings and their caveats: Compared with normal scalp, lesional scalp had higher clonality and more expanded CD8+ clones, particularly in alopecia totalis/universalis, a pattern that suggests antigenic drive. Unlike mouse skin, where gammadelta T cells dominate, normal human skin contains resident alphabeta T cells that get sequenced too, which complicates analysis of the scalp TCR repertoire. Compared with mice, TCR sequences shared between patients were less clear, possibly partly because of HLA diversity across the patient population.

The CDR3 starts with the cysteine, ends with the phenylalanine, and has 12 residues. The retained sequence is limited to the CDR3, 36 bases, with the frame set at the first base. From the germline V gene, CDR1 is KGHSH and CDR2 is LQKENI. The trim is 5 bases for V and 4 bases for J, with a gap of 8 bases between the germline ends. In the case of this clone: This clone's antigen is unknown. No per-base quality is available; no much larger clone lies one base away.

This specimen's time point label, per the study, means: baseline before oral tofacitinib. Lesional scalp punch biopsies and peripheral blood were collected from alopecia areata patients. PBMCs were isolated by density centrifugation and stained for CD3, CD4 and CD8, after which CD4+ and CD8+ T cells were sorted on a FACSAria. Library creation used the immunoSEQ multiplex PCR assay. RNA was extracted from all samples and reverse transcribed into cDNA, which served as template for TCR sequencing. First-strand cDNA was synthesized with SuperScript III using a 2:1 mix of oligo-dT and random hexamers. A synthetic immune receptor repertoire was used to assess amplification bias, and residual bias was removed computationally. The paper's processing steps were these. Raw reads were preprocessed to remove errors, and CDR3 was defined according to IMGT conventions as the region from the conserved cysteine to phenylalanine. Clonality was computed as 1 minus the Shannon entropy, with the entropy normalized by log2 of the number of productive unique TCRs. Whether scalp clones were CD4 or CD8 was inferred by matching scalp TCRbeta sequences against CD4 and CD8 repertoires sorted from blood. Entries here come from immuneACCESS through TCRdb and include only in-frame sequences with V and J called. Some clones fail to appear in such tables; in the studies checked, an unresolved V gene covers under half of the shortfall, and the cause of the remainder is unknown. V and J calls and clone size follow that table, whereas D and trimming were derived from the DNA. The sample table records roughly 180,000 clones; roughly 60% of these occur just once. Around 1.8% of the sample is in the top ten clones.

The specimen comprised CD4+ T cells sorted from blood, sampled at week 0. The sequence is built from TRBV18 and TRBJ1-2; the D segment cannot be called with confidence. The TCR was taken from a human donor with alopecia areata. CDR3 region: CASSTVGYGYTF. At the DNA level, the sequence is TGTGCCAGCTCAACGGTCGGCTATGGCTACACCTTC. Full variable domain (CDR3 extended with the reference TRBV18 and TRBJ1-2 proteins): NAGVMQNPRHLVRRRGQEARLRCSPMKGHSHVYWYRQLPEEGLKFMVYLQKENIIDESGMPKERFSAEFPKEGPSILRIQQVVRGDSAAYFCASSTVGYGYTFGSGTRLTVV.